The next 10 T cell receptor beta chains were all read from a single sample in a study of cytomegalovirus exposure and HLA in healthy donors (dated by TCRdb to between 2016 and 2019). Library generation was performed with the immunoSEQ multiplex PCR assay. As stored in TCRdb, this immuneACCESS dataset retains in-frame rearrangements with V and J assigned. A fraction of the clones does not appear; measured against another copy, unresolved V genes explain less than half of the discrepancy, and the remainder lacks a known reason. For this sample the table gives about 64,000 clones, of which 90% to 95% were detected only once. The ten largest make up 5.5% to 7.5% of the sample. The sequenced sample consisted of PBMCs. The source of these receptors is a woman between 18 and 30 years old in good health and CMV-seropositive.

The chain uses TRBV4-1 and TRBJ2-3; D possibly corresponds to TRBD2 (6 bases). This CDR3 is 20 amino acids long. The germline gives CDR1 MGHRA, CDR2 YSYEKL. V was cut by 3 bases and J by 2 bases, with 27 bases left in between. As DNA, the CDR3 is TGCGCCAGCAGCCATCCGGGGACTCGGGCAGGATCTTTAACCACAGATACGCAGTATTTT. As protein: CASSHPGTRAGSLTTDTQYF.

CDR3 nucleotides: TGTGCCAGTACCCCCATGGCGGGGGAAATTGGTTGGACTGAAGCTTTCTTT. Its protein product is CASTPMAGEIGWTEAFF. The rearrangement links TRBV19 to TRBJ1-1; the D gene is possibly TRBD1 (5 bases). This CDR3 has 17 amino acids. From germline, CDR1 is LNHDA and CDR2 SQIVND (reference sequence). Trimming cost V 7 bases and J 5 bases, with 26 bases left between them.

V is TRBV15 and J is TRBJ1-3; a possible D gene is TRBD1 (6 bases). The CDR3 has 16 residues. The germline CDR1 and CDR2 sequences are LNHNV and YYDKDF (reference sequence). Deletions cut 5 bases from V and 0 bases from J, with 14 bases between. CDR3 sequence reads: CATSVGQLISGNTIYF. The CDR3 nucleotides are TGTGCCACCAGCGTCGGACAGCTGATCTCTGGAAACACCATATATTTT.

A single count supports this clone. This rearrangement joins TRBV30 to TRBJ1-1; D is perhaps TRBD1 (6 bases). Trimming pared 2 bases from V and 5 bases from J, leaving 9 bases between. Germline lookup yields CDR1 GTSNPN and CDR2 SVGIG (reference sequence). The CDR3 extends over 12 amino acids. This CDR3 reads CAWSLTGTEAFF. CDR3 bases: TGTGCCTGGAGTCTAACAGGGACTGAAGCTTTCTTT.

J is TRBJ1-5 and V is TRBV28; 7 nucleotides line up with TRBD1. From germline, CDR1 is MDHEN and CDR2 SYDVKM. There are 16 residues in the CDR3. J lost 4 bases, V lost 3 bases, and 9 bases had no gene match. The DNA of the CDR3 is TGTGCCAGCAGTTTCTACCGGGACAGCCTAAATCAGCCCCAGCATTTT. Its protein is CASSFYRDSLNQPQHF. Complete variable domain (other parts from reference TRBV28 and TRBJ1-5): DVKVTQSSRYLVKRTGEKVFLECVQDMDHENMFWYRQDPGLGLRLIYFSYDVKMKEKGDIPEGYSVSREKKERFSLILESASTNQTSMYLCASSFYRDSLNQPQHFGDGTRLSIL.

This chain joins TRBV27 and TRBJ2-5, with D possibly matching TRBD2 (5 bases). The CDR3 is 14 residues long. Per germline, CDR1 MNHEY and CDR2 SMNVEV (reference sequence). Between the trimmed V and J ends, which lost 2 bases and 7 bases, there was a span of 14 bases. The chain's CDR3 is CASSLGQTRGTQYF. In DNA form, the CDR3 reads TGTGCCAGCAGTTTAGGGCAAACCCGGGGGACCCAGTACTTC.

The chain recombines TRBV27 with TRBJ2-1; 9 bases map to TRBD1. The V segment lost 3 bases and the J segment 2 bases; nucleotides outside the gene matches: 8. Germline V gene data show CDR1 as MNHEY and CDR2 as SMNVEV (reference sequence). This CDR3 region has 17 residues. The CDR3: CASSLRRGTGTYNEQFF. The CDR3 nucleotides are TGTGCCAGCAGTTTGAGGAGGGGGACAGGGACCTACAATGAGCAGTTCTTC.

The chain joins TRBV30 to TRBJ1-3; D may be TRBD1 (6 bases). CDR3 length equals 14 residues. Germline V gives CDR1 GTSNPN, CDR2 SVGIG (reference sequence). Trimming removed 4 bases at V and 1 base at J, with 11 bases between. The CDR3, as DNA: TGTGCCTGGACCACCAGGGGATCTGGAAACACCATATATTTT. This codes for CAWTTRGSGNTIYF.

This chain uses TRBV28 with TRBJ2-3; 9 bases line up with TRBD2. Germline V gene sequence: CDR1 MDHEN, CDR2 SYDVKM. J was trimmed by 9 bases and V by 2 bases; bases with no gene match: 15. The CDR3 runs to 17 residues. The CDR3 DNA is TGTGCCAGCAGTTTACGTAGCGGGGGCCCCTATTTTCGAACGCAGTATTTT. Its translation is CASSLRSGGPYFRTQYF.

This chain's CDR3 is CASSGREGEKLFF. Written as DNA, the CDR3 is TGTGCCAGCAGTGGCAGGGAGGGTGAAAAACTGTTTTTT. The chain links TRBV6-1 to TRBJ1-4; D perhaps matches TRBD1 (5 bases). Germline values: CDR1 MNHNS, CDR2 SASEGT. The V and J ends lost 4 bases and 7 bases respectively, with 10 bases between them. CDR3 length: 13 residues.